The 2 T cell receptor beta chains listed next were all sequenced from one sample in a study of low-dose radiotherapy and immunotherapy resistance in tumors. Priming of first-strand cDNA relied on TRAV- and TRBV-specific primers (covering alpha and beta chains). A roughly 19-cycle PCR with a constant-region primer and V-primer adapter amplified TCRs. TCRdb independently ran MiXCR on the reads; one entry per CDR3 protein. The sample includes more than 70,000 distinct CDR3 sequences, around 31% of them seen just once. Regarding time point: before trial treatment. Here the sequenced sample was PBMCs, taken before treatment. The receptors come from a female donor with ovarian cancer.

Many counts were recorded for this clonotype. The rearrangement links TRBV23-1 to TRBJ2-1, with TRBD2 identical over 10 bases. TRBV23-1 is placed among ORFs of uncertain function. The trim removed 3 bases at V and 5 bases at J, leaving 19 bases unmatched. The CDR3 loop spans 20 amino acids. The CDR3 DNA follows: TGCGCCAGCAGTCACCCCCCAGGCAGCGGGAGGGCCATCTGCGACAATGAGCAGTTCTTC. It codes for CASSHPPGSGRAICDNEQFF.

This clonotype was detected many times. The V call is TRBV7-9, the J call TRBJ2-3; 9 nucleotides align to TRBD2. Looked up from germline, CDR1 is SEHNR and CDR2 is FQNEAQ (reference sequence). J lost 6 bases, V lost 3 bases, and 7 bases had no gene match. The CDR3 sequence is 15 residues long. This chain's CDR3 is CASSFGSGGTDTQYF. CDR3 DNA: TGTGCCAGCAGCTTTGGTAGCGGGGGAACCGATACGCAGTATTTT.